The entry below describes one T cell receptor beta chain. The antigen is unknown. This sample stems from a study of vaccination and CD4 T cells after COVID-19. This CDR3 spans 15 amino acids. Trimming stripped 0 bases from V and 3 bases from J, with 10 bases between. Germline V gives CDR1 SGHVS, CDR2 FQNEAQ. The sample's treatment: approximately nine-day PBMC culture with coronavirus spike peptide pools or control peptides (ViraFEST assay). Study-wide results and limits: Convalescent patients' vaccine-specific clones were spike mono-reactive in 304 of 307 cases.

An Oncomine TCR Beta short-read assay was used to sequence the DNA from cultured CD4+ T cells. Using its own MiXCR run on the PCR reads, TCRdb lists one record per CDR3 protein. The sample lists 13,000 to 15,000 distinct CDR3 sequences; over 60% were seen once. Specimen: CD4+ T cells from blood, cultured in vitro. This TCR derives from a human donor who had recovered from COVID-19. This chain connects TRBV7-8 to TRBJ2-3; either TRBD1 or TRBD2 may supply D (6 bases each). CDR3 nucleotide sequence: TGTGCCAGCAGCTTAGCGCAGGGGAGGACAGATACGCAGTATTTT. This sequence encodes CASSLAQGRTDTQYF.